Here is one TCR beta chain with its context. The data belong to a study of cytomegalovirus exposure and HLA in healthy donors. PCR involved 60 Vbeta and 13 Jbeta primers. Repertoires were generated with immunoSEQ multiplex PCR, while TCRdb's copy carries only in-frame clones and drops some. The top ten clones hold approximately 3% of a sample with 150,000 to 200,000 clones, approximately 83% of them seen once. The receptor comes from a male donor in good health and CMV-seronegative. The source material was PBMCs.

The CDR3 region has the DNA TGTGCCAGCAGCCAAGGTTCCCCTAGCGGGGGACACTACGAGCAGTACTTC. Protein: CASSQGSPSGGHYEQYF. The J gene is TRBJ2-7, the V gene TRBV14, with TRBD2 matching over 10 bases. The CDR3 runs 17 residues. Germline CDR1 and CDR2: SGHDN and FVKESK. After removal of 1 base from V and 3 bases from J, the junction contained 9 bases not matched to a gene.